The sample holds a few counts of the clone carrying this TCR beta chain. This CDR3 has 16 amino acids. The V segment lost 4 bases and the J segment 2 bases; nucleotides outside the gene matches: 9. The germline CDR1 and CDR2 sequences are MGHDK and SYGVNS. This sample is part of a study of blood T cell repertoires in COVID-19. Sequencing used immunoSEQ multiplex PCR; TCRdb keeps in-frame clones, though not all of them. The sample lists about 190,000 clones, around 76% occurring once. The receptor comes from a woman in her fifties or sixties with COVID-19, enrolled during active disease. The genes are TRBV25-1 and TRBJ2-7, with TRBD1 identical over 9 bases. Material: peripheral blood. The DNA of the CDR3 is TGTGCCAGCAGTGGGGGGACAGGGATCGGACCCTACGAGCAGTACGTC. Its protein is CASSGGTGIGPYEQYV.